This T cell receptor beta chain was recovered during a study of identical twins. This clonotype came up many times. As yet, its antigen is unknown. The germline CDR1 and CDR2 sequences are SGDLS and YYNGEE. The CDR3 is made up of 16 amino acids. Trimming took 2 bases from V and 6 from J, leaving 17 bases between them. One entry per CDR3 protein results from TCRdb running MiXCR on the 5' RACE reads. This table holds around 280,000 distinct CDR3 sequences, about 8.1% found once. Broader study findings: Models underestimated out-of-frame TCR alpha sharing in monozygotic twins. Analyses based on zero insertions could be partly confounded by invariant MAIT and iNKT cells. The study reached conclusions through statistical analysis that was cross-sectional, not following the same donors. The more abundant beta clonotypes in cord blood had fewer insertions, and memory repertoires did not show this.

This same sample was also part of a study on yellow fever vaccine responses in identical twins.

The sequenced sample was memory (CD45RO+) T cells sorted from blood. The receptor's source is a young woman in good health. The V call is TRBV9, the J call TRBJ1-4; unclear D gene. The CDR3, as DNA: TGTGCCAGCAGCGTCCCCGGACCATCCTGGGATGAAAAACTGTTTTTT. Translated, it gives CASSVPGPSWDEKLFF.